This paragraph reports one TCR beta chain. Antigen specificity is unknown. These data originate in a study of cytomegalovirus exposure and HLA in healthy donors. Points from the study as a whole: First-cohort TCR clusters tended to co-occur in the roughly 130 validation repertoires, a later analysis found. Three chains linked to CMV were shown in vitro to be specific for CMV antigens.

The assay was immunoSEQ multiplex PCR, and TCRdb's table has in-frame clones only and misses some. The sample carries some 350,000 clones, around 90% recorded once. The CDR3 contains 15 residues. CDR1 and CDR2 from the germline V gene are MDHEN and SYDVKM. V was clipped by 6 bases and J by 0 bases; unmatched bases: 7. This chain joins TRBV28 and TRBJ1-1, with 7 bases aligning to TRBD1. This TCR came from a woman under 40 in good health and CMV-seropositive. Sequencing was performed on PBMCs. Here the CDR3 DNA reads TGTGCCAGCAGGACAGGGACACTTATGAACACTGAAGCTTTCTTT. This gives the protein CASRTGTLMNTEAFF.